Following are 24 T cell receptor beta chains from one sample sequenced in a study of OX40 agonist ivuxolimab in advanced cancers. Sequenced by immunoSEQ multiplex PCR; TCRdb stores in-frame clones only, minus some. The table includes roughly 57,000 clones, around 85% detected once. This material consisted of CD4+ or CD8+ T cells sorted from blood, taken in a trial of the OX40 agonist ivuxolimab. The receptors originated from an adult with an advanced solid tumor such as melanoma, head and neck, liver or kidney cancer.

The V and J genes are TRBV2 and TRBJ2-5; D perhaps matches TRBD1 (6 bases). Trimming cost V 6 bases and J 1 base, with 12 bases left between them. Germline CDR1 reads SNHLY; CDR2 reads FYNNEI. The CDR3 extends over 14 amino acids. CDR3 protein: CASSLGGGQETQYF. In DNA form, the CDR3 reads TGTGCCAGCAGCCTAGGGGGTGGCCAAGAGACCCAGTACTTC.

On this clone: One junction end does not reproduce the germline sequence, and a read error may be involved. The rearrangement links TRBV30 to TRBJ2-2, with D tentatively TRBD2 (5 bases). The germline gives CDR1 GTSNPN, CDR2 SVGIG (reference sequence). The CDR3 loop spans 13 amino acids. The CDR3 DNA follows: TGTGCCGGGAGTGGATCTCTGGGCGGGGAGCTGTTTTTT. Protein product: CAGSGSLGGELFF.

J is TRBJ1-2 and V is TRBV19, with 7 bases identical to TRBD1. Losses at the gene ends were 5 bases for V and 4 bases for J; bases not matched to a gene: 10. The CDR3 length is 15 residues. Germline lookup yields CDR1 LNHDA and CDR2 SQIVND (reference sequence). CDR3 nucleotides: TGTGCCAGTAGTTCCTGGACAGGCCCCCTCTATGGCTACACCTTC. Translation gives CASSSWTGPLYGYTF.

The chain combines TRBV9 with TRBJ2-7; the match to TRBD2 covers 10 bases. V was pared by 4 bases and J by 2 bases, with 6 bases of the junction left unmatched. This CDR3 spans 15 amino acids. The germline CDR1 and CDR2 sequences are SGDLS and YYNGEE. As DNA, the CDR3 is TGTGCCAGCAGCCCGGGACTAGCGCCGACCTACGAGCAGTACTTC. Amino acids: CASSPGLAPTYEQYF.

This chain links TRBV27 with TRBJ2-1; D unclear. The length of the CDR3 is 12 residues. Trimming shortened V by 2 bases and J by 7 bases, and 6 bases separated the two germline ends. Per germline, CDR1 MNHEY and CDR2 SMNVEV (reference sequence). CDR3 nucleotides: TGTGCCAGCAGTTTAACCGGGAATGAGCAGTTCTTC. It is translated as CASSLTGNEQFF.

This clone has only a few counts. The rearrangement joins TRBV2 to TRBJ2-2; D ambiguous. The germline V gene encodes CDR1 SNHLY and CDR2 FYNNEI. With 0 bases removed from V and 1 base from J, the gap between germline ends came to 6 bases. This CDR3 has 15 amino acids. The CDR3 loop reads CASSEALLNTGELFF. The CDR3 DNA reads as TGTGCCAGCAGTGAAGCGCTTCTGAACACCGGGGAGCTGTTTTTT.

This chain joins TRBV5-6 and TRBJ2-5, with D uncertain. Trimming removed 1 base at V and 2 bases at J, with 9 bases between. The CDR3 has 14 residues. Germline V gene data show CDR1 as SGHDT and CDR2 as YYEEEE. The CDR3: CASSLWARQETQYF. In DNA form, the CDR3 reads TGTGCCAGCAGCTTGTGGGCTAGACAAGAGACCCAGTACTTC.

The rearrangement uses TRBV1 and TRBJ2-4; TRBD2 is the table's D call, not checked against the DNA. TRBV1 represents a pseudogene. This CDR3 comprises 16 residues. The CDR3 nucleotides read TGCACCAGCAGCCCAAGAGGCATTTTAGCCAAAAACATTCAGTACTTC. It translates to CTSSPRGILAKNIQYF.

The chain carries TRBV5-4 and TRBJ2-1; 8 nucleotides agree with TRBD2. Per germline, CDR1 SGHNT and CDR2 YYREEE (reference sequence). This CDR3 has 14 amino acids. The J segment lost 5 bases and the V segment lost 4 bases, leaving 5 bases of the junction unmatched. As DNA, the CDR3 is TGTGCCAGCAGCCCCACACTAGCGGACAATGAGCAGTTCTTC. Encoded protein: CASSPTLADNEQFF.

The chain employs TRBV13 and TRBJ2-7; the match to TRBD2 covers 12 bases. The V and J ends lost 8 bases and 6 bases, in that order; junction bases with no gene match: 8. Per germline, CDR1 PRHDT and CDR2 FYEKMQ (reference sequence). The CDR3 is 14 residues long. Here the CDR3 reads CASGSSGRVAEQYF. The CDR3 DNA follows: TGTGCCAGCGGGTCTAGCGGGAGGGTAGCCGAGCAGTACTTC. The whole variable domain, filled in from reference TRBV13 and TRBJ2-7, reads AAGVIQSPRHLIKEKRETATLKCYPIPRHDTVYWYQQGPGQDPQFLISFYEKMQSDKGSIPDRFSAQQFSDYHSELNMSSLELGDSALYFCASGSSGRVAEQYFGPGTRLTVT.

The V call is TRBV11-3, the J call TRBJ2-1; 7 bases are a match to TRBD2. V shed 5 bases, J shed 6 bases, and the junction held 7 bases outside the gene matches. Germline CDR1 SGHNT, CDR2 YENEEA. CDR3 length equals 14 residues. The CDR3 sequence is CASSPRSGGNEQFF. As DNA, the CDR3 is TGTGCCAGCAGCCCCCGTTCGGGGGGCAATGAGCAGTTCTTC.

By frequency in the sample, this clone is large. This rearrangement joins TRBV7-2 to TRBJ1-4, with D maybe TRBD1 (5 bases). V was clipped by 4 bases and J by 2 bases, with 8 bases between them. The CDR3 is made up of 14 amino acids. Per the germline V gene, CDR1 is SGHTA and CDR2 is FQGNSA. The CDR3 DNA sequence: TGTGCCAGCAGCTCAGGGACGACTAATGAAAAACTGTTTTTT. This translates into CASSSGTTNEKLFF.

The rearrangement uses TRBV4-1 and TRBJ1-3, with D maybe TRBD1 (5 bases). Trimming left V 3 bases short and J 6 bases short, with 12 bases between. The CDR3 is made up of 14 amino acids. CDR1 and CDR2 (germline): MGHRA, YSYEKL. CDR3 bases: TGCGCCAGCAGCCACCCGGGACGGGAAAACACCATATATTTT. It codes for CASSHPGRENTIYF.

The chain is built from TRBV14 and TRBJ1-6, with unresolved D. Trimming removed 6 bases at V and 7 bases at J, with 10 bases between. Germline-derived CDR1 and CDR2 are SGHDN and FVKESK. The CDR3 is 13 residues long. The CDR3 coding sequence is TGTGCCAGCAGACCCCACCCAAATTCACCCCTCCACTTT. Translating it yields CASRPHPNSPLHF.

This clone was detected once. The J gene is TRBJ2-1, the V gene TRBV15, with D unclear. The CDR3 is 16 residues long. Germline V gene sequence: CDR1 LNHNV, CDR2 YYDKDF (reference sequence). V was trimmed by 0 bases and J by 0 bases, leaving 9 bases between them. In nucleotides, the CDR3 is TGTGCCACCAGCAGAGAGGCTACCGTCTCCTACAATGAGCAGTTCTTC. The encoded protein is CATSREATVSYNEQFF. Combining the CDR3 with reference TRBV15 and TRBJ2-1 gives the whole variable domain DAMVIQNPRYQVTQFGKPVTLSCSQTLNHNVMYWYQQKSSQAPKLLFHYYDKDFNNEADTPDNFQSRRPNTSFCFLDIRSPGLGDTAMYLCATSREATVSYNEQFFGPGTRLTVL.

The chain employs TRBV9 and TRBJ1-6; 7 bases map to TRBD1. Per the germline V gene, CDR1 is SGDLS and CDR2 is YYNGEE. V lost 1 base and J lost 6; bases outside the gene matches: 10. The CDR3 runs to 17 residues. CDR3 nucleotide sequence: TGTGCCAGCAGCGTATCCATAGGGGGCTCGGCTAATTCACCCCTCCACTTT. It specifies CASSVSIGGSANSPLHF.

The rearrangement links TRBV5-4 to TRBJ1-4; TRBD1 might be the D (5 bases). This CDR3 has 13 amino acids. CDR1 SGHNT and CDR2 YYREEE come from the germline V gene (reference sequence). The V gene lost 2 bases and the J gene lost 5 bases, with 7 bases spanning the gap. The CDR3 region is CASSFQGNEKLFF. CDR3 DNA sequence: TGTGCCAGCAGCTTCCAGGGAAATGAAAAACTGTTTTTT.

The genes are TRBV18 and TRBJ1-1; tentatively, D is TRBD1 (5 bases). The CDR3 has 13 amino acids. V gave up 3 bases and J gave up 7 bases, with 12 bases separating them. Germline CDR1 KGHSH, CDR2 LQKENI. The DNA of the CDR3 is TGTGCCAGCTCACCGGGCCCCGGGGGTGAAGCTTTCTTT. As protein: CASSPGPGGEAFF.

The chain joins TRBV9 to TRBJ1-3; D may be TRBD1 (5 bases). Germline CDR1 reads SGDLS; CDR2 reads YYNGEE. The V end was cut by 3 bases, the J end by 0 bases, with 7 bases between. This CDR3 has 14 residues. Here the CDR3 reads CASSDRSSGNTIYF. Written as DNA, the CDR3 is TGTGCCAGCAGCGACAGGAGCTCTGGAAACACCATATATTTT.

V usage is TRBV9 and J usage is TRBJ1-2, with D hard to call. Trimming removed 0 bases at V and 5 bases at J, with 14 bases between. This CDR3 is built from 15 residues. Per germline, CDR1 SGDLS and CDR2 YYNGEE. CDR3 loop: CASSVGYGGGYGYTF. In DNA form, the CDR3 reads TGTGCCAGCAGCGTAGGGTACGGAGGAGGTTATGGCTACACCTTC.

This clone was seen just once. The CDR3 spells CASSDEEGAYNEQFF. The CDR3 coding sequence is TGTGCCAGCAGTGATGAGGAGGGGGCGTACAATGAGCAGTTCTTC. This sequence joins TRBV6-1 and TRBJ2-1, with a weak D call TRBD1 (7 bases). V was shortened by 3 bases and J by 4 bases, with 13 bases between the two germline ends. The V gene's germline CDR1 is MNHNS and CDR2 SASEGT. The CDR3 is 15 residues long.

The chain carries TRBV7-2 and TRBJ1-5; D not resolved. V shed 4 bases and J shed 1 base, with 8 bases lying between them. Germline V gene data show CDR1 as SGHTA and CDR2 as FQGNSA. The CDR3 is 14 residues long. The CDR3 DNA is TGTGCCAGCAGCTGGAAGGGAAGCAATCAGCCCCAGCATTTT. Its translation: CASSWKGSNQPQHF. Filled out from reference TRBV7-2 and TRBJ1-5, the complete variable domain reads GAGVSQSPSNKVTEKGKDVELRCDPISGHTALYWYRQSLGQGLEFLIYFQGNSAPDKSGLPSDRFSAERTGGSVSTLTIQRTQQEDSAVYLCASSWKGSNQPQHFGDGTRLSIL.

The gene calls are TRBV5-1 and TRBJ1-5, with D possibly matching TRBD1 (6 bases). Germline CDR1 SGHRS, CDR2 YFSETQ. The CDR3 extends over 15 amino acids. V was pared by 5 bases and J by 8 bases, with 20 bases between. The chain's CDR3 is CASSRGSGAREPQHF. Here the CDR3 DNA reads TGCGCCAGCAGTCGCGGCTCAGGGGCAAGGGAGCCCCAGCATTTT. Together with reference TRBV5-1 and TRBJ1-5, the CDR3 gives the full variable domain: KAGVTQTPRYLIKTRGQQVTLSCSPISGHRSVSWYQQTPGQGLQFLFEYFSETQRNKGNFPGRFSGRQFSNSRSEMNVSTLELGDSALYLCASSRGSGAREPQHFGDGTRLSIL.

V and J are TRBV2 and TRBJ1-5; no clear D. The CDR3 totals 15 residues. CDR1 is SNHLY and CDR2 is FYNNEI in the germline V gene. V lost 0 bases to trimming and J lost 2 bases, with 8 bases between them. CDR3 amino acids: CASSEARGGNQPQHF. The CDR3 DNA is TGTGCCAGCAGTGAAGCGCGGGGAGGCAATCAGCCCCAGCATTTT. Combining the CDR3 with reference TRBV2 and TRBJ1-5 gives the whole variable domain EPEVTQTPSHQVTQMGQEVILRCVPISNHLYFYWYRQILGQKVEFLVSFYNNEISEKSEIFDDQFSVERPDGSNFTLKIRSTKLEDSAMYFCASSEARGGNQPQHFGDGTRLSIL.